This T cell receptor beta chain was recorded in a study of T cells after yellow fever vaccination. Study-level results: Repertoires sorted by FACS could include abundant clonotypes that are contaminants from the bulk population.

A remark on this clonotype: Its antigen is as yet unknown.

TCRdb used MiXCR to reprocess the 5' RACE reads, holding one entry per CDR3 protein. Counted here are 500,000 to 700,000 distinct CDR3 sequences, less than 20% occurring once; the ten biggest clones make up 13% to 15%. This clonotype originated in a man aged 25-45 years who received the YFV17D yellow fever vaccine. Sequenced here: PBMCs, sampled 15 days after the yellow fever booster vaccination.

The CDR3 loop is CSAREVSSRQYF. Here the CDR3 DNA reads TGCAGTGCTAGAGAGGTCTCCTCGAGGCAGTATTTT. This chain uses TRBV20-1 with TRBJ2-3; no definite D call. CDR1 is DFQATT and CDR2 is SNEGSKA in the germline V gene (reference sequence). The CDR3 is 12 residues long. Trimming removed 0 bases at V and 11 bases at J, with 12 bases between.